This TCR beta chain comes out of a study of blood T cell repertoires in COVID-19. Study information: The study drew acute and convalescent COVID-19 samples from the United States, Italy and Spain. The cDNA or gDNA used as material had been derived from T cells, B-cell-depleted T cells, or PBMCs.

How the authors handled the data: Reference gene primer amplification gave nucleated cell count estimates. The data were produced by immunoSEQ multiplex PCR, yet TCRdb's version contains in-frame clones alone and is incomplete. The D gene and trimming were derived from the DNA, and the V and J assignments and clone size from that table. Counted here are fewer than 200,000 clones, 85% to 90% occurring once; the ten biggest clones make up roughly 6%. V lost 1 base, J lost 1 base, and 17 bases lay in between. Germline values: CDR1 SGHRS, CDR2 YFSETQ. This CDR3 has 17 amino acids. The source of this sequence is a middle-aged man with active or convalescent COVID-19. The sequencing input was peripheral blood. The chain joins TRBV5-1 to TRBJ1-2; tentative D call: TRBD1 (6 bases). CDR3 sequence: CASSLSTGIGFNYGYTF. CDR3 coding DNA: TGCGCCAGCAGCTTGAGCACAGGGATAGGGTTTAACTATGGCTACACCTTC.